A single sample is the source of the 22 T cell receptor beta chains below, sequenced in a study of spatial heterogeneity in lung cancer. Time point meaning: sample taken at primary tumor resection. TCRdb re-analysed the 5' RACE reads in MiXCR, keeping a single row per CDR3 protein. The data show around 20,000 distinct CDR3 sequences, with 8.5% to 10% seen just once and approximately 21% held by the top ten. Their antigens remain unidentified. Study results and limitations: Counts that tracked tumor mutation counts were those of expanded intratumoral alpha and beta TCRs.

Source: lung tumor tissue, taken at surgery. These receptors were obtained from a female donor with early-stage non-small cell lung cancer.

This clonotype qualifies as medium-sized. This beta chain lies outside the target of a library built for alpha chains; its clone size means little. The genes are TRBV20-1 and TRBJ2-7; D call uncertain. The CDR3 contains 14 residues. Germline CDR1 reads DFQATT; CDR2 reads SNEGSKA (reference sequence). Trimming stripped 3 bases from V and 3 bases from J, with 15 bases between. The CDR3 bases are TGCAGTGCTAGTTACAGAACGACGCTCTACGAGCAGTACTTC. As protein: CSASYRTTLYEQYF.

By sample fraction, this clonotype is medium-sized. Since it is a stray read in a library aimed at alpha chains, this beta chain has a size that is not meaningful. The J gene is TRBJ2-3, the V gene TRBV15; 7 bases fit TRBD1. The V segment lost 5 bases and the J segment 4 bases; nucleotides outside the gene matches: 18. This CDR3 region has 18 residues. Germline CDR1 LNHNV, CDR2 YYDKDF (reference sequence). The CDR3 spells CATSHAPPWARGPDTQYF. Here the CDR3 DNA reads TGTGCCACCAGCCATGCTCCTCCCTGGGCTAGGGGGCCAGATACGCAGTATTTT.

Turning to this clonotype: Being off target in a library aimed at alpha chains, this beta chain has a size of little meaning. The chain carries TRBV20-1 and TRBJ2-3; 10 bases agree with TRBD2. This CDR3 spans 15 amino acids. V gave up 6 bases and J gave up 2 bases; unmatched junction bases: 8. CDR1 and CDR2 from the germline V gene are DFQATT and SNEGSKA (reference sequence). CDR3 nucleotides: TGCAGTGCCATTGGGAGCGGGGGGGCCACAGATACGCAGTATTTT. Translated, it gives CSAIGSGGATDTQYF.

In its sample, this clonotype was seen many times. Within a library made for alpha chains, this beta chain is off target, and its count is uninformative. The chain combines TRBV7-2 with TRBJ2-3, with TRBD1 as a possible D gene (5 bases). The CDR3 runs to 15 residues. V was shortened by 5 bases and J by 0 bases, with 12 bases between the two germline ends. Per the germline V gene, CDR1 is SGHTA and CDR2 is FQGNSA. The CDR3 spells CASSLRWGSTDTQYF. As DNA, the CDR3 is TGTGCCAGCAGCCTCCGGTGGGGCAGCACAGATACGCAGTATTTT. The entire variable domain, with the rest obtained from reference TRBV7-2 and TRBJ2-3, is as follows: GAGVSQSPSNKVTEKGKDVELRCDPISGHTALYWYRQSLGQGLEFLIYFQGNSAPDKSGLPSDRFSAERTGGSVSTLTIQRTQQEDSAVYLCASSLRWGSTDTQYFGPGTRLTVL.

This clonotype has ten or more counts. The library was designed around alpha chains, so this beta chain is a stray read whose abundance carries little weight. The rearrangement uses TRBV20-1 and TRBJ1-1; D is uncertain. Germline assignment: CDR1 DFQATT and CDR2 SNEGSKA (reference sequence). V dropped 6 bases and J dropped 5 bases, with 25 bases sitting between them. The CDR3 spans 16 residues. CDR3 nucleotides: TGCAGTGCCAGGTGGGGTCTGAGCCTACCAGGTACTGAAGCTTTCTTT. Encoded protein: CSARWGLSLPGTEAFF.

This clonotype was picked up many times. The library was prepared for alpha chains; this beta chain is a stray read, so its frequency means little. The CDR3 region is CASSNPPGAGNTIYF. The CDR3 DNA reads TGTGCCAGTAGTAACCCCCCGGGAGCTGGAAACACCATATATTTT. The rearrangement links TRBV19 to TRBJ1-3, with D hard to call. The germline V gene has CDR1 LNHDA and CDR2 SQIVND (reference sequence). V was shortened by 4 bases and J by 2 bases, with 12 bases between the two germline ends. CDR3 length equals 15 residues. Full variable domain (remainder filled in from reference TRBV19 and TRBJ1-3): DGGITQSPKYLFRKEGQNVTLSCEQNLNHDAMYWYRQDPGQGLRLIYYSQIVNDFQKGDIAEGYSVSREKKESFPLTVTSAQKNPTAFYLCASSNPPGAGNTIYFGEGSWLTVV.

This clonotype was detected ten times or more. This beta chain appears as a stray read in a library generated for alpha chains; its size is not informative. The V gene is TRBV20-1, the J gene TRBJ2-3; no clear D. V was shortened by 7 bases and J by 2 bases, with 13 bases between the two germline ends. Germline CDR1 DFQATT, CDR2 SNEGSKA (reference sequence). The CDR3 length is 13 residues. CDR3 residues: CSVPFGFTDTQYF. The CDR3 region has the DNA TGCAGTGTCCCTTTCGGGTTCACAGATACGCAGTATTTT.

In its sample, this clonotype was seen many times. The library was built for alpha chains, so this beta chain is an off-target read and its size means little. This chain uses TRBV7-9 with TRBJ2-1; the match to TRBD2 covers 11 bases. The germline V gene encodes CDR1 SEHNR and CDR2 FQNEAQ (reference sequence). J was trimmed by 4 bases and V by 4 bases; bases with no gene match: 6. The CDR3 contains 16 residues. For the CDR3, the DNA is TGTGCCAGCAGCTCCCAGACTAGCGGGGCTTACAATGAGCAGTTCTTC. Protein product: CASSSQTSGAYNEQFF. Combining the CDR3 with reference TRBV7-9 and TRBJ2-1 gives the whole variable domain DTGVSQNPRHKITKRGQNVTFRCDPISEHNRLYWYRQTLGQGPEFLTYFQNEAQLEKSRLLSDRFSAERPKGSFSTLEIQRTEQGDSAMYLCASSSQTSGAYNEQFFGPGTRLTVL.

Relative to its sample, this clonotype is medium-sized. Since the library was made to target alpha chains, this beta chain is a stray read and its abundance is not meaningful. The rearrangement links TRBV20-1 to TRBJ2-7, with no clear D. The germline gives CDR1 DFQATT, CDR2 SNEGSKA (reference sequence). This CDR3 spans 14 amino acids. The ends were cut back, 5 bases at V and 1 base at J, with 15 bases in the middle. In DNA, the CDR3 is TGCAGTGCTTACGACACAGTCGGTTCCTACGAGCAGTACTTC. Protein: CSAYDTVGSYEQYF.

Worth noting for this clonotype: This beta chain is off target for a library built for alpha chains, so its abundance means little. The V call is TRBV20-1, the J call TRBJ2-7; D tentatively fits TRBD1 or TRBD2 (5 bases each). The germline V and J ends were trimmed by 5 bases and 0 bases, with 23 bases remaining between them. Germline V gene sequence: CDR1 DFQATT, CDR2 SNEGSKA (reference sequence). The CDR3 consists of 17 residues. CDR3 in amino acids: CSARPGTRTKSSYEQYF. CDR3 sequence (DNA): TGCAGTGCTCGCCCCGGGACGAGAACCAAAAGCTCCTACGAGCAGTACTTC.

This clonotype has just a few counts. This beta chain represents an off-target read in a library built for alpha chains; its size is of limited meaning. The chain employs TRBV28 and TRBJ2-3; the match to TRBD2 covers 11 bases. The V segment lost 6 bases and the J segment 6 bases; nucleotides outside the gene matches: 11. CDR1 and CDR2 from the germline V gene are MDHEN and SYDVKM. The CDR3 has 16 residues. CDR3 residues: CASSKISGGAGDTQYF. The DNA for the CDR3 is TGTGCCAGCAGCAAGATTAGCGGGGGGGCCGGGGATACGCAGTATTTT.

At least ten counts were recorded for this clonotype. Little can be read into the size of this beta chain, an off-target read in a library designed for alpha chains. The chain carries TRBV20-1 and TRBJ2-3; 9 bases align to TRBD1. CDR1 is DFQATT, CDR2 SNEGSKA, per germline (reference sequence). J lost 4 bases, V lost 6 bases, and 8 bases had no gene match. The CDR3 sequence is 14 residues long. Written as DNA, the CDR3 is TGCAGTGCGCGGGACAGGGTAGGAGCAGATACGCAGTATTTT. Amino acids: CSARDRVGADTQYF.

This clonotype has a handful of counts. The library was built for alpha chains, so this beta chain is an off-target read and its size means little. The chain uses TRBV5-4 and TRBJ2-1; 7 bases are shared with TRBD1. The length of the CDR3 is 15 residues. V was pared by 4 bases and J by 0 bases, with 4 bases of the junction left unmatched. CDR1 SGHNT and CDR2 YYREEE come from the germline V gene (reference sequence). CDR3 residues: CASSPGQDSYNEQFF. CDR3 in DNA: TGTGCCAGCAGCCCCGGACAGGACTCCTACAATGAGCAGTTCTTC. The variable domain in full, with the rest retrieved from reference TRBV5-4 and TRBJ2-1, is ETGVTQSPTHLIKTRGQQVTLRCSSQSGHNTVSWYQQALGQGPQFIFQYYREEENGRGNFPPRFSGLQFPNYSSELNVNALELDDSALYLCASSPGQDSYNEQFFGPGTRLTVL.

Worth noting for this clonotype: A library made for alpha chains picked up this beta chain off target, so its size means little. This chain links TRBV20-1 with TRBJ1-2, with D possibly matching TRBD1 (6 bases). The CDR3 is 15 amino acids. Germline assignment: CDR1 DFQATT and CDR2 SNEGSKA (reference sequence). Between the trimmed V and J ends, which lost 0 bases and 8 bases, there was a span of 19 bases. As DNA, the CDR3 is TGCAGTGCTAGAGAGAGGGACATTGCGAACGTAGGCTACACCTTC. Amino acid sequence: CSARERDIANVGYTF.

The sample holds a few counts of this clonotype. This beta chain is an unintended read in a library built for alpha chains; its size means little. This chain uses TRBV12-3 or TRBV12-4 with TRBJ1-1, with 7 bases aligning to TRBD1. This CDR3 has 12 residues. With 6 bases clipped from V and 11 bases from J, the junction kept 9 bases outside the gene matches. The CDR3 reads CASSRQGLDAFF. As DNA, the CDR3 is TGTGCCAGCAGCCGACAGGGATTGGATGCTTTCTTT.

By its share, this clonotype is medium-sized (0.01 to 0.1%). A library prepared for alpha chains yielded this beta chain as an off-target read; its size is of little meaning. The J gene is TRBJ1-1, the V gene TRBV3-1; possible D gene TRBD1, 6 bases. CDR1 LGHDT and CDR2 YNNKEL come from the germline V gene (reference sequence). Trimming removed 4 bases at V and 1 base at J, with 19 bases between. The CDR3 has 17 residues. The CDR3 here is CASSRGQQSLQNTEAFF. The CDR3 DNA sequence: TGTGCCAGCAGCCGAGGACAGCAAAGCTTACAGAACACTGAAGCTTTCTTT. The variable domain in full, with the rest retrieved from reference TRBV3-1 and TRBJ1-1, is DTAVSQTPKYLVTQMGNDKSIKCEQNLGHDTMYWYKQDSKKFLKIMFSYNNKELIINETVPNRFSPKSPDKAHLNLHINSLELGDSAVYFCASSRGQQSLQNTEAFFGQGTRLTVV.

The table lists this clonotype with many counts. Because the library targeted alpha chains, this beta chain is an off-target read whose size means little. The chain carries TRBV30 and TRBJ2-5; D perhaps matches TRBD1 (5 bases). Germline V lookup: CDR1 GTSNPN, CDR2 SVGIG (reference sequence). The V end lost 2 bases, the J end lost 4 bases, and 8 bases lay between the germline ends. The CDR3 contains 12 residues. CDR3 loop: CAWSQGSETQYF. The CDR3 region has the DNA TGTGCCTGGAGTCAGGGATCAGAGACCCAGTACTTC.

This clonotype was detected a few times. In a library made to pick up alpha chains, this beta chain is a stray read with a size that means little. CDR3 nucleotide sequence: TGCGCCAGCAGCTCAAGGGACTACACAGATACGCAGTATTTT. This sequence encodes CASSSRDYTDTQYF. The chain links TRBV5-1 to TRBJ2-3; 7 bases are a match to TRBD2. This CDR3 has 14 amino acids. The trim removed 3 bases at V and 2 bases at J, leaving 3 bases unmatched. Germline values: CDR1 SGHRS, CDR2 YFSETQ.

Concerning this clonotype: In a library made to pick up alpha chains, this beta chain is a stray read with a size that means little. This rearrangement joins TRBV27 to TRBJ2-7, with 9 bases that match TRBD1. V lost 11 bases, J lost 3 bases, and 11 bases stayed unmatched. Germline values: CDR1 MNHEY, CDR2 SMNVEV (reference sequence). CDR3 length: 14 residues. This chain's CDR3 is CAGDYRGRVYEQYF. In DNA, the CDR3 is TGTGCCGGAGATTACAGGGGGCGCGTCTACGAGCAGTACTTC.

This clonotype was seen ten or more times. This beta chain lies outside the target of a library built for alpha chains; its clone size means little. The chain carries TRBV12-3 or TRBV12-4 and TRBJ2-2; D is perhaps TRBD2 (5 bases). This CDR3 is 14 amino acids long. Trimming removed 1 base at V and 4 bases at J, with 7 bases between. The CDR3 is CASSLVRGTGELFF. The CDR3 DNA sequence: TGTGCCAGCAGTTTAGTTCGGGGCACCGGGGAGCTGTTTTTT.

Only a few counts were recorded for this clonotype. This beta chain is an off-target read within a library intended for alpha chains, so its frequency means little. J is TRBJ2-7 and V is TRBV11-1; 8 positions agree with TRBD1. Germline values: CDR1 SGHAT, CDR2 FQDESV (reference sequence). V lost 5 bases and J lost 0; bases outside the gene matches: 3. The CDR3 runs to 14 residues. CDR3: CASSRDRFSYEQYF. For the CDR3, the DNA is TGTGCCAGCAGCCGGGACAGGTTCTCCTACGAGCAGTACTTC.

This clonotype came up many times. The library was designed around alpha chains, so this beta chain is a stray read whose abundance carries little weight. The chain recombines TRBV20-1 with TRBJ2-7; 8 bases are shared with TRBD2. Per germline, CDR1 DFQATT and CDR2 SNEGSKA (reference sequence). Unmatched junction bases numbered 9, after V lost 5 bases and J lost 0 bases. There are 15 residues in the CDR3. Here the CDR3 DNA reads TGCAGTGCTTCGTTCGGGGGGGCCTACTCCTACGAGCAGTACTTC. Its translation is CSASFGGAYSYEQYF.